Following are 18 T cell receptor beta chains from one sample sequenced in a study of synovial regulatory T cells in juvenile arthritis. General observations from the study: Compared with other blood Treg cells, inflammation-associated Treg cells had reduced TCR diversity.

These receptors lack a known antigen. Using immunoSEQ multiplex PCR, the repertoire was profiled, and TCRdb retains in-frame clones only, with some absent. In total, the table holds around 940 clones. Source material: Treg cells from blood. Specified subset: HLA-DR+ inflammation-associated blood Treg cells. The receptor set was obtained from a donor aged 2-30 years with juvenile idiopathic arthritis.

This clone is medium-sized (0.01 to 0.1%) by frequency. The CDR3 spells CASSQDESNEQFF. The rearrangement links TRBV4-2 to TRBJ2-1. The length of the CDR3 is 13 residues. Only the protein is available. Germline assignment: CDR1 LGHNA and CDR2 YNFKEQ.

In terms of frequency, this clone is medium-sized. V and J are TRBV20-1 and TRBJ1-1. Germline V gene lookup returns CDR1 DFQATT and CDR2 SNEGSKA (reference sequence). The CDR3 has 11 residues. The DNA sequence is not available. The CDR3: CSAGSQARAFF.

Considering frequency, this clone is medium-sized (0.01 to 0.1%). CDR3 sequence: CASSDPGGGETQYF. The chain links TRBV2 to TRBJ2-5; TCRdb outputs TRBD2, but without DNA this stays unchecked. The CDR3 sequence is 14 residues long. No nucleotide data were recorded. The germline V gene encodes CDR1 SNHLY and CDR2 FYNNEI.

In terms of frequency, this clone is medium-sized. This chain links TRBV29-1 with TRBJ2-1. The CDR3 has 9 amino acids. DNA for this receptor is not on file. CDR1 SQVTM and CDR2 ANQGSEA come from the germline V gene. The CDR3 protein is CSVGREQFF.

This clone shows up as medium-sized by frequency. The V call is TRBV7-9, the J call TRBJ1-2; no DNA is available, so the TRBD1 call from TCRdb remains unchecked. CDR3 length equals 14 residues. The nucleotide record is missing. Germline CDR1 reads SEHNR; CDR2 reads FQNEAQ (reference sequence). The CDR3 here is CASSLGDRENGYTF.

This clone ranks as large (0.1 to 1%) in terms of frequency. The rearrangement uses TRBV18 and TRBJ1-4; absent DNA, TCRdb's TRBD1 call cannot be checked. This CDR3 has 16 amino acids. The nucleotide record is missing. CDR1 and CDR2 (germline): KGHSH, LQKENI. Here the CDR3 reads CASSQTSGLMGEKLFF.

This clone is called large based on its frequency. The V gene is TRBV10-3, the J gene TRBJ2-5. The CDR3 is 11 amino acids. No DNA is given. Germline-derived CDR1 and CDR2 are ENHRY and SYGVKD. This CDR3 reads CAIRDGETQYF.

This clone is classed as medium-sized (0.01 to 0.1%) by frequency. The V call is TRBV6-6, the J call TRBJ2-1; the TCRdb D gene call, TRBD2, has no DNA to confirm it. The CDR3 is 15 amino acids. The DNA is unrecorded. Germline lookup yields CDR1 MNHNY and CDR2 SVGAGI (reference sequence). CDR3 region: CASSYSGGPENEQFF.

Judged by frequency, this clone is medium-sized. V and J are TRBV4-1 and TRBJ2-1; TCRdb's assignment of TRBD2 cannot be checked, as there is no DNA. The CDR3 loop spans 19 amino acids. No DNA sequence is on record. The germline V gene encodes CDR1 MGHRA and CDR2 YSYEKL. This CDR3 reads CASSQGLAGFTSSYNEQFF.

According to its frequency, this clone is medium-sized. This sequence joins TRBV5-1 and TRBJ1-2; absent DNA, TCRdb's TRBD1 call cannot be checked. The CDR3 spans 15 residues. DNA for this receptor is not on file. The germline CDR1 and CDR2 sequences are SGHRS and YFSETQ. The CDR3 loop is CASSLEGRQGYGYTF.

This clone is deemed large by its frequency. The V gene is TRBV10-1, the J gene TRBJ1-2; TCRdb reports TRBD1, a call that lacks DNA to check it against. Germline V gene sequence: CDR1 WNHNN, CDR2 SYGVQD (reference sequence). This CDR3 is built from 12 residues. No nucleotide data were recorded. CDR3 sequence: CASSELRVGYTF.

This rearrangement joins TRBV29-1 to TRBJ2-7. In germline, CDR1 is SQVTM, CDR2 ANQGSEA. The CDR3 has 14 amino acids. No DNA was logged. The CDR3 is CSVEVPDGPYEQYF.

V and J are TRBV5-4 and TRBJ2-5; TCRdb reports TRBD2, a call that lacks DNA to check it against. The CDR3 is 15 amino acids. Only the protein is on record. Germline lookup yields CDR1 SGHNT and CDR2 YYREEE (reference sequence). CDR3 amino acids: CASRASSGAQETQYF.

This clone is deemed large by its frequency. The chain uses TRBV28 and TRBJ1-5. This CDR3 contains 16 residues. No DNA sequence is on record. From germline, CDR1 is MDHEN and CDR2 SYDVKM. The CDR3 sequence: CASSSLGYGGNQPQHF.

This clone counts as medium-sized by frequency. The J gene is TRBJ2-7, the V gene TRBV15; TCRdb calls TRBD2, which cannot be checked without DNA. This CDR3 is built from 14 residues. DNA for this receptor is not on file. CDR1 is LNHNV and CDR2 is YYDKDF in the germline V gene (reference sequence). CDR3 loop: CATSREREGDEQYF.

Considering frequency, this clone is medium-sized. The chain is built from TRBV6-1 and TRBJ2-7; TCRdb picks TRBD2, but there is no DNA to check that call. The length of the CDR3 is 18 residues. No DNA was logged. CDR1 and CDR2 from the germline V gene are MNHNS and SASEGT. The chain's CDR3 is CASSAHLMGSTGNYEQYF.

In terms of frequency, this clone is medium-sized. J is TRBJ2-7 and V is TRBV9. The CDR3 is 14 residues long. DNA is not on record. Germline values: CDR1 SGDLS, CDR2 YYNGEE. The chain's CDR3 is CASSVGPSSYEQYF.

This clone is medium-sized by frequency. The CDR3 reads CASSPTVGGEYNEQFF. J is TRBJ2-1 and V is TRBV7-9; TCRdb outputs TRBD2, but without DNA this stays unchecked. The CDR3 extends over 16 amino acids. No DNA is recorded. Looked up from germline, CDR1 is SEHNR and CDR2 is FQNEAQ (reference sequence).